This TCR beta chain was sequenced during a study of blood T cell repertoires in COVID-19 (TCRdb year 2020). Turning to the overall study: Collaborator samples came from the United States, Italy and Spain and covered acute and convalescent phases of COVID-19. Sample metadata almost always included a de-identified subject ID, COVID-19 status, age in years and sex. Where available, HLA class I and class II types were obtained from metadata supplied by the sample provider rather than from assay-based typing. The samples were drawn from the first 160 participants of the ongoing ImmuneRACE study and from 950 to 1,500 subjects provided by 6 global collaborators. The dataset comprised deeply sampled blood TCRbeta repertoires from subjects exposed to, actively infected with, or recovered from COVID-19. The prospective study material was composed of cDNA or gDNA derived from T cells, B-cell-depleted T cells, or PBMCs. The repertoires were released in a freely available public database intended as a resource for research on the immune response to SARS-CoV-2. On the study overall, not on this receptor specifically: The amount of clinical and demographic metadata varied by source and participant and was provided uncurated.

Cut back by 2 bases and 3 bases, the V and J ends lie 7 bases apart. Including cysteine and phenylalanine, the CDR3 has 13 amino acids. The only DNA kept is the CDR3, 39 bases in frame from the first base. The CDR1 and CDR2 encoded by the germline V gene are MDHEN and SYDVKM. Each collaborating institution followed its own protocols to collect whole blood in K2EDTA tubes. Collaborator samples were shipped for TCRbeta analysis as frozen whole blood, isolated PBMCs, or DNA extracted from either sample type. About this clone itself: Which antigen it targets is not known. No much larger clonotype is one base removed from it; base qualities were not supplied.

The immunoSEQ Assay, a bias-controlled multiplex PCR, was used to amplify TCRbeta CDR3 regions from genomic DNA. Processing in the source paper ran as follows. The number of nucleated cells in each sample was estimated from the amplification of reference gene primers within the assay. To quantify the absolute abundance of each unique TCRbeta CDR3 rearrangement, sequence reads were collapsed and filtered. For each sample, productive Simpson clonality was calculated as the square root of Simpson's diversity index across productive rearrangements. TCRdb took over this immuneACCESS table, retaining in-frame rearrangements with V and J assigned. Such tables are incomplete; in checked studies, under half of the missing clones stem from an unresolved V gene, and the remainder is unexplained. V, J and clone size are those of that table, while D and trimming were read from the DNA. This sample lists 90,000 to 120,000 clones; over 80% were detected once. Of the sample, less than 1.5% is held by the ten largest clones.

Sequenced: peripheral blood. This sequence was found in a woman aged 30 to 39 with acute or convalescent COVID-19. The rearrangement joined TRBV28 to TRBJ1-2, with the identity of the D gene unclear. The CDR3 reads CASSLLVHYGYTF. In nucleotide form, the sequence is TGTGCCAGCAGTTTACTAGTTCACTATGGCTACACCTTC.